What follows are 32 T cell receptor beta chains derived from one specimen sequenced in a study of Ad26.COV2.S vaccination and SARS-CoV-2 variants. The treatment is: some 19 received Ad26.COV2.S at low or high dose, single or two shots; several received placebo; per-sample allocation not given. After the first vaccine or placebo injection, samples were drawn on day 63. Measured with immunoSEQ multiplex PCR; TCRdb has only the in-frame clones, and not every one. This sample has approximately 300,000 clones, with 85% found just once. The starting material was peripheral blood, obtained in a trial of Ad26.COV2.S vaccine versus placebo. These receptors all come from a person between 18 and 65 years old who received the Ad26.COV2.S COVID-19 vaccine or a placebo.

Only a few counts were recorded for this clone. This chain connects TRBV2 to TRBJ1-6, with a tentative D call TRBD1 (5 bases). Trimming left V 7 bases short and J 9 bases short, with 19 bases between. CDR1 and CDR2 from the germline V gene are SNHLY and FYNNEI. This CDR3 is 15 amino acids long. CDR3 protein: CASTMESGAGSPLHF. The CDR3 DNA reads TGTGCCAGCACAATGGAGTCCGGGGCTGGTTCACCCCTCCACTTT.

This chain joins TRBV5-4 and TRBJ1-2; D perhaps matches TRBD1 (5 bases). The CDR3 totals 14 residues. The V end was cut by 4 bases, the J end by 2 bases, with 12 bases between. Germline assignment: CDR1 SGHNT and CDR2 YYREEE (reference sequence). In DNA form, the CDR3 reads TGTGCCAGCAGCACGGGACGGAAAAACTATGGCTACACCTTC. It translates to CASSTGRKNYGYTF.

The J gene is TRBJ2-1, the V gene TRBV28; D not resolved. V lost 3 bases and J lost 3, with 9 bases in between. The germline CDR1 and CDR2 sequences are MDHEN and SYDVKM. The CDR3 has 14 residues. CDR3 sequence (DNA): TGTGCCAGCAGTTTTTCAAAGGTCTACAATGAGCAGTTCTTC. This sequence encodes CASSFSKVYNEQFF.

The rearrangement joins TRBV5-1 to TRBJ2-5; TRBD1 matches 10 bases. The trim removed 4 bases at V and 4 bases at J, leaving 10 bases unmatched. The length of the CDR3 is 16 residues. Germline V gene lookup returns CDR1 SGHRS and CDR2 YFSETQ. Here the CDR3 reads CASSLRQGAVGETQYF. CDR3 DNA: TGCGCCAGCAGCCTACGACAGGGGGCCGTCGGAGAGACCCAGTACTTC.

The chain carries TRBV9 and TRBJ1-5; D call uncertain. Germline V gene lookup returns CDR1 SGDLS and CDR2 YYNGEE. CDR3 length equals 15 residues. The V end was cut by 1 base, the J end by 3 bases, with 11 bases between. This CDR3 reads CASSVSTGPNQPQHF. The CDR3 DNA is TGTGCCAGCAGCGTAAGTACCGGCCCCAATCAGCCCCAGCATTTT.

The rearrangement links TRBV5-6 to TRBJ2-5; D possibly corresponds to TRBD1 (5 bases). Trimming shortened V by 0 bases and J by 2 bases, and 8 bases separated the two germline ends. The CDR3 contains 14 residues. CDR1 is SGHDT and CDR2 is YYEEEE in the germline V gene. The CDR3 nucleotides are TGTGCCAGCAGCTTGGGGACAAGACAAGAGACCCAGTACTTC. This encodes CASSLGTRQETQYF.

The genes are TRBV5-6 and TRBJ2-2; D possibly corresponds to TRBD2 (7 bases). This CDR3 contains 13 residues. The germline CDR1 and CDR2 sequences are SGHDT and YYEEEE. Trimming took off 4 bases at V and 5 bases at J, with 9 bases between the two ends. The CDR3 sequence: CASSEGGTGELFF. CDR3 DNA: TGTGCCAGCAGCGAGGGGGGGACCGGGGAGCTGTTTTTT.

J is TRBJ2-7 and V is TRBV28, with D hard to call. V lost 5 bases to trimming and J lost 1 base, with 21 bases between them. The CDR3 runs to 17 residues. Germline values: CDR1 MDHEN, CDR2 SYDVKM. The CDR3 region is CASSPPLSGVRSYEQYF. The CDR3 DNA follows: TGTGCCAGCAGTCCTCCTTTGTCGGGCGTTCGTTCCTACGAGCAGTACTTC.

The J gene is TRBJ2-7, the V gene TRBV5-1; 10 positions match TRBD1. From germline, CDR1 is SGHRS and CDR2 YFSETQ. The V and J ends lost 4 bases and 2 bases, in that order; junction bases with no gene match: 6. The CDR3 consists of 15 residues. CDR3 coding DNA: TGCGCCAGCAGCGCGGGGACAGGGGCCACCTACGAGCAGTACTTC. Translating it yields CASSAGTGATYEQYF.

This clone was picked up a small number of times. The rearrangement joins TRBV4-1 to TRBJ1-6, with TRBD1 matching over 9 bases. The CDR3 contains 13 residues. V was pared by 7 bases and J by 8 bases, with 3 bases of the junction left unmatched. Per germline, CDR1 MGHRA and CDR2 YSYEKL. CDR3: CASKRQGDSPLHF. The CDR3 bases are TGCGCCAGCAAGAGACAGGGGGATTCACCCCTCCACTTT.

The chain is built from TRBV7-2 and TRBJ2-7, with D unresolved. The V and J ends lost 1 base and 0 bases respectively, with 4 bases between them. CDR3 length equals 13 residues. Germline V gives CDR1 SGHTA, CDR2 FQGNSA. The CDR3 sequence: CASSLVSSYEQYF. The CDR3 region has the DNA TGTGCCAGCAGCTTAGTGTCCTCCTACGAGCAGTACTTC.

The genes are TRBV11-2 and TRBJ2-5; D perhaps matches TRBD2 (5 bases). V was trimmed by 8 bases and J by 7 bases, leaving 8 bases between them. The CDR3 is made up of 10 amino acids. Germline lookup yields CDR1 SGHAT and CDR2 FQNNGV. DNA for the CDR3: TGTGCCAGCCGAGAGGGGACCCAGTACTTC. Amino acids: CASREGTQYF.

The V and J genes are TRBV6-4 and TRBJ2-3; weak D call: TRBD1 (6 bases). The CDR3 totals 14 residues. Germline assignment: CDR1 MRHNA and CDR2 SNTAGT. Trimming stripped 6 bases from V and 5 bases from J, with 15 bases between. CDR3 loop: CASRDRTLLDTQYF. The CDR3 coding sequence is TGTGCCAGCAGAGACAGGACCCTCTTAGATACGCAGTATTTT.

The chain recombines TRBV15 with TRBJ2-3; D may correspond to TRBD1 or TRBD2 (5 bases each). Germline V CDR1 and CDR2: LNHNV, YYDKDF (reference sequence). V lost 0 bases and J 0 bases, leaving 10 bases between the germline ends. There are 16 residues in the CDR3. CDR3 protein: CATSRDQGRSTDTQYF. The CDR3 region has the DNA TGTGCCACCAGCAGAGATCAGGGACGGAGCACAGATACGCAGTATTTT.

This clone appeared many times. CDR3 bases: TGTGCCAGCAGCGGGATTGGGACAGGGGGATGGAACACCATATATTTT. This encodes CASSGIGTGGWNTIYF. The rearrangement links TRBV7-9 to TRBJ1-3; 11 nucleotides align to TRBD1. Germline V gene sequence: CDR1 SEHNR, CDR2 FQNEAQ (reference sequence). The ends lost 5 bases at V and 7 bases at J; junction bases unmatched: 10. This CDR3 has 16 amino acids. The full variable domain, in which reference TRBV7-9 and TRBJ1-3 provide the parts outside the CDR3, is DTGVSQNPRHKITKRGQNVTFRCDPISEHNRLYWYRQTLGQGPEFLTYFQNEAQLEKSRLLSDRFSAERPKGSFSTLEIQRTEQGDSAMYLCASSGIGTGGWNTIYFGEGSWLTVV.

V usage is TRBV27 and J usage is TRBJ2-7; 8 nucleotides agree with TRBD1. The J segment lost 6 bases and the V segment lost 5 bases, leaving 6 bases of the junction unmatched. CDR1 MNHEY and CDR2 SMNVEV come from the germline V gene (reference sequence). The CDR3 totals 13 residues. CDR3 DNA sequence: TGTGCCAGCAGTCAATCAGGGGGCGGCGAGCAGTACTTC. This translates into CASSQSGGGEQYF.

The rearrangement uses TRBV19 and TRBJ1-3; no definite D call. The CDR3 has 18 amino acids. The germline CDR1 and CDR2 sequences are LNHDA and SQIVND (reference sequence). V was pared by 4 bases and J by 1 base, with 20 bases between. The DNA for the CDR3 is TGTGCCAGTAGTAGGCGGGAAGCTCCAACAACTTCTGGAAACACCATATATTTT. This sequence encodes CASSRREAPTTSGNTIYF.

This chain links TRBV6-2 or TRBV6-3 with TRBJ2-1; D is perhaps TRBD1 or TRBD2 (5 bases each). V lost 0 bases, J lost 9 bases, and 12 bases lay in between. CDR1 MNHEY and CDR2 SVGEGT come from the germline V gene. The CDR3 has 14 residues. CDR3 DNA: TGTGCCAGCAGTTACTCTCGGGGCACGGGTGAGCAGTTCTTC. Translation: CASSYSRGTGEQFF.

The chain recombines TRBV10-3 with TRBJ1-3, with TRBD1 matching 8 bases. Looked up from germline, CDR1 is ENHRY and CDR2 is SYGVKD. The V and J ends lost 6 bases and 4 bases, in that order; junction bases with no gene match: 11. The CDR3 spans 16 residues. CDR3 DNA: TGTGCCATCAGATCCTCAGGGGGCGCGGAAGGAAACACCATATATTTT. Translating it yields CAIRSSGGAEGNTIYF.

This chain links TRBV6-5 with TRBJ2-5; TRBD2 agrees at 9 bases. The germline V gene has CDR1 MNHEY and CDR2 SVGAGI. This CDR3 contains 15 residues. V was clipped by 2 bases and J by 5 bases; unmatched bases: 6. CDR3 protein: CASSYGVAGVETQYF. The DNA for the CDR3 is TGTGCCAGCAGTTACGGAGTAGCGGGGGTCGAGACCCAGTACTTC.

The chain recombines TRBV11-3 with TRBJ2-3, with D unclear. Germline CDR1 reads SGHNT; CDR2 reads YENEEA. The germline V and J ends were trimmed by 3 bases and 2 bases, with 6 bases remaining between them. The CDR3 is 13 residues long. CDR3 sequence (DNA): TGTGCCAGCAGCTTCTCACCCACAGATACGCAGTATTTT. Residues: CASSFSPTDTQYF.

This chain joins TRBV6-4 and TRBJ2-3, with TRBD2 matching over 10 bases. The J segment lost 3 bases and the V segment lost 5 bases, leaving 5 bases of the junction unmatched. This CDR3 has 15 amino acids. The germline V gene encodes CDR1 MRHNA and CDR2 SNTAGT. In nucleotides, the CDR3 is TGTGCCAGCAGTCCTAGCGGGGGCAGTACAGATACGCAGTATTTT. Translated, it gives CASSPSGGSTDTQYF.

The rearrangement joins TRBV15 to TRBJ1-5; 9 bases agree with TRBD1. Trimming took 4 bases from V and 7 from J; bases not matched to a gene: 5. Germline assignment: CDR1 LNHNV and CDR2 YYDKDF (reference sequence). The CDR3 sequence is 14 residues long. The CDR3 region is CATSMTGGIQPQHF. The DNA of the CDR3 is TGTGCCACCAGCATGACAGGGGGAATCCAGCCCCAGCATTTT.

The CDR3 DNA reads as TGTGCCTGGGAGACAGGGTCCTCTGGAAACACCATATATTTT. This encodes CAWETGSSGNTIYF. This rearrangement joins TRBV30 to TRBJ1-3; 7 bases map to TRBD1. Germline values: CDR1 GTSNPN, CDR2 SVGIG (reference sequence). The CDR3 contains 14 residues. The ends lost 5 bases at V and 0 bases at J; junction bases unmatched: 4.

The V gene is TRBV19, the J gene TRBJ2-5; 10 bases match TRBD1. CDR1 is LNHDA and CDR2 is SQIVND in the germline V gene (reference sequence). This CDR3 comprises 14 residues. Trimming removed 5 bases from V and 6 bases from J; junction bases left unmatched: 6. The CDR3 DNA is TGTGCCAGTAGTCCCCGGGACAGGGGACAGACCCAGTACTTC. Encoded protein: CASSPRDRGQTQYF. The full variable domain, in which reference TRBV19 and TRBJ2-5 provide the parts outside the CDR3, is DGGITQSPKYLFRKEGQNVTLSCEQNLNHDAMYWYRQDPGQGLRLIYYSQIVNDFQKGDIAEGYSVSREKKESFPLTVTSAQKNPTAFYLCASSPRDRGQTQYFGPGTRLLVL.

The chain has TRBV5-4 and TRBJ2-1, with 8 nucleotides matching TRBD2. Germline CDR1 and CDR2: SGHNT and YYREEE (reference sequence). The CDR3 loop spans 15 amino acids. With 0 bases clipped from V and 4 bases from J, the junction kept 3 bases outside the gene matches. The CDR3 is CASSLESGGYNEQFF. CDR3 nucleotides: TGTGCCAGCAGCTTGGAATCGGGGGGGTACAATGAGCAGTTCTTC.

A few counts support this clone. The J gene is TRBJ1-4, the V gene TRBV2, with a possible D match to TRBD1 (6 bases). This CDR3 spans 15 amino acids. In germline, CDR1 is SNHLY, CDR2 FYNNEI. V lost 0 bases and J lost 6, with 11 bases in between. DNA for the CDR3: TGTGCCAGCAGTGAAGCTTCCGGGGGGCATGAAAAACTGTTTTTT. Translated, it gives CASSEASGGHEKLFF.

This clone came up once. V usage is TRBV30 and J usage is TRBJ1-6, with D possibly being TRBD1 (6 bases). Trimming removed 3 bases at V and 9 bases at J, with 18 bases between. Germline lookup yields CDR1 GTSNPN and CDR2 SVGIG (reference sequence). This CDR3 contains 15 residues. The CDR3 nucleotides are TGTGCCTGGAGAAATTGGGGGCCGCGAATTTCACCCCTCCACTTT. As protein: CAWRNWGPRISPLHF.

This clone turned up a few times. J is TRBJ2-7 and V is TRBV5-4; 7 bases are a match to TRBD1. Germline CDR1 and CDR2: SGHNT and YYREEE (reference sequence). The CDR3 has 13 amino acids. V was clipped by 0 bases and J by 7 bases; unmatched bases: 4. In nucleotides, the CDR3 is TGTGCCAGCAGCTTGGACGGCAGGGGGGAGCAGTACTTC. This encodes CASSLDGRGEQYF.

V and J are TRBV5-8 and TRBJ2-5; maybe TRBD2 (6 bases). CDR1 and CDR2 from the germline V gene are SGHTS and YDEGEE. The V and J ends lost 4 bases and 3 bases respectively, with 10 bases between them. The CDR3 length is 13 residues. This CDR3 reads CASSRTIKETQYF. CDR3 DNA: TGTGCCAGCAGCCGGACTATCAAAGAGACCCAGTACTTC.

This chain links TRBV5-4 with TRBJ2-3; no firm D call. Trimming left V 0 bases short and J 1 base short, with 15 bases between. The CDR3 sequence is 17 residues long. Germline CDR1 SGHNT, CDR2 YYREEE (reference sequence). CDR3 residues: CASSLGAGGEGTDTQYF. CDR3 DNA sequence: TGTGCCAGCAGCTTGGGGGCAGGCGGTGAGGGCACAGATACGCAGTATTTT. Drawing the rest from reference TRBV5-4 and TRBJ2-3, the complete variable domain is ETGVTQSPTHLIKTRGQQVTLRCSSQSGHNTVSWYQQALGQGPQFIFQYYREEENGRGNFPPRFSGLQFPNYSSELNVNALELDDSALYLCASSLGAGGEGTDTQYFGPGTRLTVL.

About this clone: Additional DNA sequences in this sample encode the identical CDR3. The rearrangement links TRBV27 to TRBJ1-1; D ambiguous. The ends were cut back, 6 bases at V and 1 base at J, with 6 bases in the middle. This CDR3 comprises 12 residues. The germline gives CDR1 MNHEY, CDR2 SMNVEV (reference sequence). The DNA for the CDR3 is TGTGCCAGCAGACGGCCGAACACTGAAGCTTTCTTT. Protein: CASRRPNTEAFF.